This T cell receptor beta chain was identified during a study of blood T cells in healthy people across ages. Study-level results: A roughly linear age-dependent decrease characterized TCR beta diversity per million T cells. Researchers said unsorted PBMCs prevented a conclusive naive versus antigen-experienced comparison.

Points on this clonotype: The antigen is not known. At one boundary the junction diverges from the germline segment, which might be a read error.

Samples had at least 7 million PBMCs isolated from them. A minimum of 5 micrograms of total RNA was extracted per sample. PCR was performed a second time for roughly 6 to 12 cycles using a sample-barcoded 5' primer and a J-beta primer mix. TCRdb processed the 5' RACE reads anew with MiXCR; each CDR3 protein has one entry. The top ten clones hold roughly 2% of a sample with roughly 1,800,000 distinct CDR3 sequences, 49% of them seen once. The CDR3 is made up of 15 amino acids. The origin of this receptor is a woman in her thirties or forties in good health. The sample comprised blood. The gene calls are TRBV12-3 or TRBV12-4 and TRBJ2-5, with D perhaps matching TRBD1 (6 bases). In DNA form, the CDR3 reads TGTGCCTGCAGTTTTTCGCAGACAGGTGGAGAGACCCAGTACTTC. It specifies CACSFSQTGGETQYF.